A selection of T cell receptor beta chains follows, all from one sample in a study of blood T cell repertoires in COVID-19. The repertoire was sequenced with immunoSEQ multiplex PCR; TCRdb's copy has only in-frame clones and lacks some. Of some 150,000 clones listed, less than 90% are singletons. Specimen: PBMCs or T cells enriched from blood (not recorded which). These receptors all stem from a woman in her forties or fifties who had been exposed to COVID-19. CDR3s include the opening cysteine and the closing phenylalanine or tryptophan. A D gene is named only where the DNA matches it firmly. Clone size is stated in some rows and not others, as once, few, many or a class when expanded.

d_gene: .; v_gene: TRBV6-5; abundance: once; j_gene: TRBJ1-1; CDR3nt: TGTGCCAGCAGTCGAGGGGGATCCACTGAAGCTTTCTTT; CDR3aa: CASSRGGSTEAFF
d_gene: .; v_gene: TRBV27; abundance: .; j_gene: TRBJ2-1; CDR3nt: TGTGCCAGCAGTTCGGCGGGACCCTACAATGAGCAGTTCTTC; CDR3aa: CASSSAGPYNEQFF
d_gene: TRBD1; v_gene: TRBV7-2; abundance: .; j_gene: TRBJ1-2; CDR3nt: TGTGCCAGCAGCTTAGCGTTAGGACAGGGGCACTATGGCTACACCTTC; CDR3aa: CASSLALGQGHYGYTF
d_gene: .; v_gene: TRBV28; abundance: .; j_gene: TRBJ2-7; CDR3nt: TGTGCCAGCAGTTTAAGCGGACTCCGCTTGGACTCCTACGAGCAGTACTTC; CDR3aa: CASSLSGLRLDSYEQYF
d_gene: TRBD1; v_gene: TRBV24-1; abundance: once; j_gene: TRBJ2-2; CDR3nt: TGTGCCACCCAGGGGACAGGGGGCACCGGGGAGCTGTTTTTT; CDR3aa: CATQGTGGTGELFF
d_gene: .; v_gene: TRBV7-6; abundance: .; j_gene: TRBJ1-3; CDR3nt: TGTGCCAGCAGCTTAGCGCCAGGGGACTCTGGAAACACCATATATTTT; CDR3aa: CASSLAPGDSGNTIYF
d_gene: .; v_gene: TRBV18; abundance: .; j_gene: TRBJ2-1; CDR3nt: TGTGCCAGCTCGGGGAGGGGGAGTGTCTACAATGAGCAGTTCTTC; CDR3aa: CASSGRGSVYNEQFF
d_gene: .; v_gene: TRBV3-1/TRBV3-2; abundance: .; j_gene: TRBJ2-5; CDR3nt: TGTGCCAGCAGCCAAGGTGGAGGAGAAGAGACCCAGTACTTC; CDR3aa: CASSQGGGEETQYF
d_gene: TRBD1; v_gene: TRBV2; abundance: once; j_gene: TRBJ1-2; CDR3nt: TGTGCCATCCCTGGACAGGGGGGTTTCTATGGCTACACCTTC; CDR3aa: CAIPGQGGFYGYTF
d_gene: TRBD1; v_gene: TRBV19; abundance: .; j_gene: TRBJ2-2; CDR3nt: TGTGCCAGTAGTATTTTACGTCCACAGGGGAACGCCGGGGAGCTGTTTTTT; CDR3aa: CASSILRPQGNAGELFF
d_gene: TRBD1; v_gene: TRBV20-1; abundance: .; j_gene: TRBJ2-7; CDR3nt: TGCAGTGCTCGTGGGAGCCCGACGACAGGGTTCTACGAGCAGTACTTC; CDR3aa: CSARGSPTTGFYEQYF
d_gene: .; v_gene: TRBV19; abundance: .; j_gene: TRBJ1-5; CDR3nt: TGTGCCAGTAGTATAACAGGGAGGGGCAATCAGCCCCAGCATTTT; CDR3aa: CASSITGRGNQPQHF
d_gene: TRBD1; v_gene: TRBV10-3; abundance: .; j_gene: TRBJ2-7; CDR3nt: TGTGCCATCAGAACCACAGGGGCCCCCTCCTACGAGCAGTACTTC; CDR3aa: CAIRTTGAPSYEQYF
d_gene: .; v_gene: TRBV30; abundance: once; j_gene: TRBJ2-3; CDR3nt: TGTGCCTGGAGTGACGGGACAATGGGAGATACGCAGTATTTT; CDR3aa: CAWSDGTMGDTQYF
d_gene: .; v_gene: TRBV5-1; abundance: .; j_gene: TRBJ2-1; CDR3nt: TGCGCCAGCAGCTTGTCACAGAACAATGAGCAGTTCTTC; CDR3aa: CASSLSQNNEQFF
d_gene: .; v_gene: TRBV7-9; abundance: .; j_gene: TRBJ1-2; CDR3nt: TGTGCCAGCAGCTTATCAGACTATGGCTACACCTTC; CDR3aa: CASSLSDYGYTF
d_gene: .; v_gene: TRBV24-1; abundance: .; j_gene: TRBJ2-1; CDR3nt: TGTGCCACCAGTGATCCGGGGGTCAATGAGCAGTTCTTC; CDR3aa: CATSDPGVNEQFF
d_gene: .; v_gene: TRBV10-3; abundance: .; j_gene: TRBJ2-2; CDR3nt: TGTGCCATCAGTGGTGGGACAGCGGGCCTTTCGTCAGGGGAGCTGTTTTTT; CDR3aa: CAISGGTAGLSSGELFF
d_gene: .; v_gene: TRBV12-3/TRBV12-4; abundance: .; j_gene: TRBJ1-3; CDR3nt: TGTGCCAGCAGCACCGGTGGAAACACCATATATTTT; CDR3aa: CASSTGGNTIYF
d_gene: .; v_gene: TRBV6-6; abundance: .; j_gene: TRBJ2-1; CDR3nt: TGTGCCAGCAACTACCTCCGGGGGGCGGACAATGAGCAGTTCTTC; CDR3aa: CASNYLRGADNEQFF
d_gene: TRBD1; v_gene: TRBV5-5; abundance: .; j_gene: TRBJ1-1; CDR3nt: TGTGCCAGCAGTTCGCAGGGGGTCGAGACTGAAGCTTTCTTT; CDR3aa: CASSSQGVETEAFF
d_gene: .; v_gene: TRBV6-2/TRBV6-3; abundance: few; j_gene: TRBJ2-3; CDR3nt: TGTGCCAGCAGTTACTCGCCAGAATCGGATACGCAGTATTTT; CDR3aa: CASSYSPESDTQYF
d_gene: .; v_gene: TRBV27; abundance: .; j_gene: TRBJ1-1; CDR3nt: TGTGCCAGCAGTTTTGCAGGGGCCCTACAAACGAACACTGAAGCTTTCTTT; CDR3aa: CASSFAGALQTNTEAFF
d_gene: .; v_gene: TRBV27; abundance: .; j_gene: TRBJ1-4; CDR3nt: TGTGCCAGCAGTGTCGACACCTCAACTAATGAAAAACTGTTTTTT; CDR3aa: CASSVDTSTNEKLFF
d_gene: TRBD2; v_gene: TRBV7-2; abundance: .; j_gene: TRBJ2-3; CDR3nt: TGTGCCAGCAGCTTAGTGGGAACTAGCGGTGGACGCACAGATACGCAGTATTTT; CDR3aa: CASSLVGTSGGRTDTQYF
d_gene: TRBD2; v_gene: TRBV29-1; abundance: .; j_gene: TRBJ2-1; CDR3nt: TGCAGCGTCGGAATGGGGAGGGGACTAGCGGGAGCTAATGAGCAGTTCTTC; CDR3aa: CSVGMGRGLAGANEQFF
d_gene: .; v_gene: TRBV5-4; abundance: once; j_gene: TRBJ2-5; CDR3nt: TGTGCCAGCAGCTTGGGGTTCGGGGAGACCCAGTACTTC; CDR3aa: CASSLGFGETQYF
d_gene: TRBD2; v_gene: TRBV6-6; abundance: .; j_gene: TRBJ2-1; CDR3nt: TGTGCCAGCAGTTACGGGACTAGCCGGGCTGGGGAGCAGTTCTTC; CDR3aa: CASSYGTSRAGEQFF
d_gene: .; v_gene: TRBV27; abundance: .; j_gene: TRBJ2-2; CDR3nt: TGTGCCAGCAGTCCGACTTACTCCAGGGCGAACACCGGGGAGCTGTTTTTT; CDR3aa: CASSPTYSRANTGELFF
d_gene: .; v_gene: TRBV19; abundance: .; j_gene: TRBJ1-2; CDR3nt: TGTGCCAGTCGGGGGACCGGACTTAACTATGGCTACACCTTC; CDR3aa: CASRGTGLNYGYTF
d_gene: .; v_gene: TRBV10-3; abundance: .; j_gene: TRBJ2-6; CDR3nt: TGTGCCATCAGGGGGGCGAGCATTTTCTCTGGGGCCAACGTCCTGACTTTC; CDR3aa: CAIRGASIFSGANVLTF
d_gene: TRBD1; v_gene: TRBV29-1; abundance: .; j_gene: TRBJ1-2; CDR3nt: TGCAGCGTAAGGGACAGGGCTCGGTACAGGGGTGGCTACACCTTC; CDR3aa: CSVRDRARYRGGYTF
d_gene: .; v_gene: TRBV7-3; abundance: .; j_gene: TRBJ2-5; CDR3nt: TGTGCCAGCAGCTTCGGGGGGCTGGGAGAGACCCAGTACTTC; CDR3aa: CASSFGGLGETQYF
d_gene: .; v_gene: TRBV6-5; abundance: .; j_gene: TRBJ1-1; CDR3nt: TGTGCCGCCCATACAGGGATGGCCACTGAAGCTTTCTTT; CDR3aa: CAAHTGMATEAFF
d_gene: .; v_gene: TRBV7-2; abundance: .; j_gene: TRBJ1-4; CDR3nt: TGTGCCAGCAGCTCCCTGGACAGAAGCCTAAAACTGTTTTTT; CDR3aa: CASSSLDRSLKLFF
d_gene: TRBD2; v_gene: TRBV9; abundance: .; j_gene: TRBJ2-5; CDR3nt: TGTGCCAGCAGCGTGAAACCTAGCGGGAGTGAGACCCAGTACTTC; CDR3aa: CASSVKPSGSETQYF
d_gene: .; v_gene: TRBV2; abundance: .; j_gene: TRBJ1-6; CDR3nt: TGTGCCAGCAGTGACCGTAGTCAACCCTATAATTCACCCCTCCACTTT; CDR3aa: CASSDRSQPYNSPLHF
d_gene: .; v_gene: TRBV30; abundance: .; j_gene: TRBJ1-1; CDR3nt: TGTGCCTGGAGTGGACCAGAGACAGGGAACACTGAAGCTTTCTTT; CDR3aa: CAWSGPETGNTEAFF
d_gene: .; v_gene: TRBV11-2; abundance: .; j_gene: TRBJ2-2; CDR3nt: TGTGCCAGCAGCTTCCTCTCCGTGACCGGGGAGCTGTTTTTT; CDR3aa: CASSFLSVTGELFF
d_gene: TRBD2; v_gene: TRBV4-1; abundance: .; j_gene: TRBJ2-1; CDR3nt: TGCGCCAGCAGCCATGCTATAGCGGGTCCCTACAATGAGCAGTTCTTC; CDR3aa: CASSHAIAGPYNEQFF
d_gene: TRBD2; v_gene: TRBV3-1/TRBV3-2; abundance: once; j_gene: TRBJ2-3; CDR3nt: TGTGCCAGCAGCCAAGGGGTAGCGGGGGGGACTAGCACAGATACGCAGTATTTT; CDR3aa: CASSQGVAGGTSTDTQYF
d_gene: TRBD1; v_gene: TRBV7-8; abundance: .; j_gene: TRBJ1-5; CDR3nt: TGTGCCAGCAGCTTAGCGGGGACAGGGGTTGGCAATCAGCCCCAGCATTTT; CDR3aa: CASSLAGTGVGNQPQHF
d_gene: .; v_gene: TRBV28; abundance: .; j_gene: TRBJ2-2; CDR3nt: TGTGCCAGCAGTTCCCGACAGGTTGCGAACACCGGGGAGCTGTTTTTT; CDR3aa: CASSSRQVANTGELFF
d_gene: .; v_gene: TRBV7-2; abundance: once; j_gene: TRBJ1-5; CDR3nt: TGTGCCAGCAGCTTACACAGGGTCGCTCAGCCCCAGCATTTT; CDR3aa: CASSLHRVAQPQHF
d_gene: .; v_gene: TRBV7-2; abundance: .; j_gene: TRBJ2-5; CDR3nt: TGTGCCAGCAGCCCCTCGGTGGGGGGAGAGACCCAGTACTTC; CDR3aa: CASSPSVGGETQYF
d_gene: TRBD1; v_gene: TRBV7-8; abundance: .; j_gene: TRBJ2-7; CDR3nt: TGTGCCAGCAGCCTCGGGCCCGGGACAGGGTTCACCTACGAGCAGTACTTC; CDR3aa: CASSLGPGTGFTYEQYF
d_gene: .; v_gene: TRBV6-1; abundance: .; j_gene: TRBJ2-6; CDR3nt: TGTGCCAGCAGTGAACTAGGCTCTGGGGCCAACGTCCTGACTTTC; CDR3aa: CASSELGSGANVLTF
d_gene: .; v_gene: TRBV2; abundance: many; j_gene: TRBJ2-7; CDR3nt: TGTGCCACCGGTGGGACGCGCCCTGAGGAGGGGTACTTC; CDR3aa: CATGGTRPEEGYF
d_gene: TRBD1; v_gene: TRBV7-9; abundance: .; j_gene: TRBJ1-6; CDR3nt: TGTGCCAGCAGCAAAGACAGGGTTGGGGATTCACCCCTCCACTTT; CDR3aa: CASSKDRVGDSPLHF
d_gene: .; v_gene: TRBV7-9; abundance: .; j_gene: TRBJ2-7; CDR3nt: TGTGCCAGCAGCTTAAAACAGTCAGGGTACTACGAGCAGTACTTC; CDR3aa: CASSLKQSGYYEQYF
d_gene: TRBD1; v_gene: TRBV6-6; abundance: .; j_gene: TRBJ1-1; CDR3nt: TGTGCCAGCAGTTACGGGACAGGGGGCCCGAACACTGAAGCTTTCTTT; CDR3aa: CASSYGTGGPNTEAFF
d_gene: TRBD1; v_gene: TRBV18; abundance: .; j_gene: TRBJ1-1; CDR3nt: TGTGCCAGCTCACCACGGGGAAACAGGGGGAGGGCTGAAGCTTTCTTT; CDR3aa: CASSPRGNRGRAEAFF
d_gene: .; v_gene: TRBV5-4; abundance: few; j_gene: TRBJ2-2; CDR3nt: TGTGCCAGCAGCTCGAGTACCGGGGAGCTGTTTTTT; CDR3aa: CASSSSTGELFF
d_gene: .; v_gene: TRBV27; abundance: .; j_gene: TRBJ2-1; CDR3nt: TGTGCCAGCAGTCCCCCCGTCGGGAATGAGCAGTTCTTC; CDR3aa: CASSPPVGNEQFF